This T cell receptor (beta chain) was documented in a study of radiotherapy plus CTLA-4 blockade in lung cancer. The sample holds one count of this clone. The length of the CDR3 is 14 residues. CDR1 is SGHAT and CDR2 is FQDESV in the germline V gene (reference sequence). Trimming took 1 base from V and 3 from J, leaving 6 bases between them. Produced via immunoSEQ multiplex PCR; TCRdb's table is partial and in-frame only. The sample records under 35,000 clones, 60% to 80% being singletons. Ipilimumab-mediated CTLA-4 blockade plus focal radiation was given to patients having chemo-refractory metastatic non-small-cell lung cancer.

This specimen was peripheral blood, taken from a patient treated with radiotherapy plus ipilimumab. The receptor's source is a human donor with non-small cell lung cancer whose response to radiotherapy plus ipilimumab could not be evaluated. The chain is built from TRBV11-1 and TRBJ2-2; D call uncertain. The CDR3 DNA is TGTGCCAGCAGCTTAGTTGCGGACACCGGGGAGCTGTTTTTT. This gives the protein CASSLVADTGELFF.